Below are 22 T cell receptor beta chains sequenced from a single sample in a study of shared clonotypes between healthy human individuals. The data were produced by immunoSEQ multiplex PCR, yet TCRdb's version contains in-frame clones alone and is incomplete. The sample shows about 480,000 clones, 75% to 85% of them seen only once. The sequencing sample was made of PBMCs. The receptor set was obtained from a middle-aged woman in good health. Some clones in this sample may be carry-over from other donors' samples.

The chain links TRBV9 to TRBJ2-2, with D maybe TRBD2 (6 bases). Germline V lookup: CDR1 SGDLS, CDR2 YYNGEE. The V gene lost 4 bases and the J gene lost 3 bases, with 19 bases spanning the gap. The CDR3 loop spans 17 amino acids. The CDR3 reads CASSSRGPRGDTGELFF. CDR3 coding DNA: TGTGCCAGCAGCTCCCGGGGCCCCCGCGGGGACACCGGGGAGCTGTTTTTT.

This clone was observed a single time. This rearrangement joins TRBV10-3 to TRBJ1-2; a possible D gene is TRBD1 (5 bases). CDR1 and CDR2 (germline): ENHRY, SYGVKD. With 3 bases removed from V and 5 bases from J, the gap between germline ends came to 10 bases. CDR3 length: 13 residues. CDR3 coding DNA: TGTGCCATCAGTGAAGAAGGGGAGTATGGCTACACCTTC. Translating gives CAISEEGEYGYTF.

This chain connects TRBV4-2 to TRBJ1-2; perhaps TRBD1 as D (6 bases). CDR3 length: 17 amino acids. CDR1 LGHNA and CDR2 YNFKEQ come from the germline V gene. Trimming removed 8 bases at V and 4 bases at J, with 26 bases between. CDR3 sequence reads: CASRIHGEQGIIYGYTF. The CDR3, as DNA: TGTGCCAGCCGAATCCATGGTGAACAGGGCATAATCTATGGCTACACCTTC.

J is TRBJ2-3 and V is TRBV6-6; D ambiguous. Trimming stripped 5 bases from V and 6 bases from J, with 15 bases between. Germline V gene sequence: CDR1 MNHNY, CDR2 SVGAGI (reference sequence). This CDR3 is 14 amino acids long. CDR3 region: CASSPGLPVDTQYF. The DNA of the CDR3 is TGTGCCAGCAGTCCCGGGCTCCCGGTGGATACGCAGTATTTT.

This chain links TRBV11-3 with TRBJ2-3; perhaps TRBD2 as D (6 bases). Germline values: CDR1 SGHNT, CDR2 YENEEA. V lost 5 bases to trimming and J lost 2 bases, with 8 bases between them. The CDR3 totals 13 residues. This CDR3 reads CASSRRDTDTQYF. The CDR3 DNA reads as TGTGCCAGCAGCCGGAGGGACACAGATACGCAGTATTTT.

The rearrangement uses TRBV6-4 and TRBJ2-2; weak D call: TRBD2 (5 bases). Germline V lookup: CDR1 MRHNA, CDR2 SNTAGT. This CDR3 region has 15 residues. Trimming took off 6 bases at V and 4 bases at J, with 15 bases between the two ends. The CDR3 DNA follows: TGTGCCAGCAGCCGGATTCCTAGCCCCACCGGGGAGCTGTTTTTT. Protein: CASSRIPSPTGELFF.

This rearrangement joins TRBV6-6 to TRBJ1-2; D uncertain. Germline V CDR1 and CDR2: MNHNY, SVGAGI (reference sequence). The CDR3 contains 11 residues. Trimming cost V 4 bases and J 8 bases, with 8 bases left between them. Here the CDR3 reads CASSSENGYTF. The CDR3 nucleotides read TGTGCCAGCAGTTCCGAGAACGGCTACACCTTC.

The chain is built from TRBV30 and TRBJ2-7; 10 positions match TRBD1. Germline-derived CDR1 and CDR2 are GTSNPN and SVGIG (reference sequence). V shed 0 bases and J 3 bases; nucleotides not matched to a gene: 11. The CDR3 totals 17 residues. The CDR3 loop reads CAWSVNPPGTGVYEQYF. The CDR3 DNA reads as TGTGCCTGGAGTGTAAATCCCCCCGGGACAGGGGTCTACGAGCAGTACTTC.

The CDR3 region is CASSPLQGAYLSGANVLTF. The CDR3 DNA reads TGTGCCAGCTCACCGTTACAGGGGGCATATCTCTCTGGGGCCAACGTCCTGACTTTC. This chain links TRBV18 with TRBJ2-6, with 9 nucleotides matching TRBD1. V shed 3 bases, J shed 0 bases, and the junction held 9 bases outside the gene matches. The CDR3 sequence is 19 residues long. Looked up from germline, CDR1 is KGHSH and CDR2 is LQKENI.

V usage is TRBV29-1 and J usage is TRBJ1-5, with D perhaps TRBD1 (6 bases). This CDR3 is built from 13 residues. Looked up from germline, CDR1 is SQVTM and CDR2 is ANQGSEA. V shed 0 bases and J shed 4 bases, with 7 bases lying between them. The CDR3 spells CSVEEGGNQPQHF. CDR3 bases: TGCAGCGTTGAAGAAGGGGGAAATCAGCCCCAGCATTTT. Full variable domain (remainder filled in from reference TRBV29-1 and TRBJ1-5): SAVISQKPSRDICQRGTSLTIQCQVDSQVTMMFWYRQQPGQSLTLIATANQGSEATYESGFVIDKFPISRPNLTFSTLTVSNMSPEDSSIYLCSVEEGGNQPQHFGDGTRLSIL.

The chain carries TRBV4-2 and TRBJ2-5; D remains unclear. The CDR3 has 13 amino acids. V lost 3 bases, J lost 5 bases, and 10 bases lay in between. The germline V gene encodes CDR1 LGHNA and CDR2 YNFKEQ. Here the CDR3 DNA reads TGTGCCAGCAGCCAGGATACCCGGGAGACCCAGTACTTC. Translation: CASSQDTRETQYF.

The chain carries TRBV2 and TRBJ1-1; a weak D match, TRBD1 (6 bases). Per germline, CDR1 SNHLY and CDR2 FYNNEI. The CDR3 has 12 residues. V was trimmed by 5 bases and J by 7 bases, leaving 11 bases between them. CDR3 in amino acids: CASSPQGFEAFF. The DNA of the CDR3 is TGTGCCAGCAGTCCACAGGGATTTGAAGCTTTCTTT.

The chain joins TRBV7-2 to TRBJ1-3; no clear D. This CDR3 has 13 amino acids. V lost 5 bases and J lost 0, with 5 bases in between. Germline V CDR1 and CDR2: SGHTA, FQGNSA. Here the CDR3 DNA reads TGTGCCAGCAGCGAGAACTCTGGAAACACCATATATTTT. This codes for CASSENSGNTIYF.

The genes are TRBV25-1 and TRBJ1-3, with 7 bases aligning to TRBD1. The V gene's germline CDR1 is MGHDK and CDR2 SYGVNS. The CDR3 spans 14 residues. Losses at the gene ends were 4 bases for V and 3 bases for J; bases not matched to a gene: 3. The CDR3 DNA follows: TGTGCCAGCAGTGTAGGGGGCGATGGAAACACCATATATTTT. It yields the protein CASSVGGDGNTIYF. The full variable domain, completed using reference TRBV25-1 and TRBJ1-3, is EADIYQTPRYLVIGTGKKITLECSQTMGHDKMYWYQQDPGMELHLIHYSYGVNSTEKGDLSSESTVSRIRTEHFPLTLESARPSHTSQYLCASSVGGDGNTIYFGEGSWLTVV.

The CDR3 coding sequence is TGCGCCAGCAGCTTGTTTCCAGCGGGAGGACAAGAGACCCAGTACTTC. This gives the protein CASSLFPAGGQETQYF. V usage is TRBV5-1 and J usage is TRBJ2-5, with 9 bases lining up with TRBD2. Trimming cost V 1 base and J 2 bases; bases outside gene matches: 6. Germline V CDR1 and CDR2: SGHRS, YFSETQ. The CDR3 has 16 amino acids.

This clone was found once. The chain has TRBV6-4 and TRBJ2-1; possibly TRBD2 for D (5 bases). Germline V gene data show CDR1 as MRHNA and CDR2 as SNTAGT. The CDR3 sequence is 15 residues long. Trimming removed 3 bases at V and 0 bases at J, with 9 bases between. In DNA form, the CDR3 reads TGTGCCAGCAGTGAGAGGGAGAACTCCTACAATGAGCAGTTCTTC. This encodes CASSERENSYNEQFF.

V and J are TRBV28 and TRBJ2-5, with 10 bases identical to TRBD2. The V gene's germline CDR1 is MDHEN and CDR2 SYDVKM. The V and J ends lost 3 bases and 2 bases, in that order; junction bases with no gene match: 6. The CDR3 is 16 amino acids. The CDR3 is CASSFLGTSVQETQYF. The DNA for the CDR3 is TGTGCCAGCAGTTTTTTAGGGACTAGCGTACAAGAGACCCAGTACTTC.

The chain couples TRBV7-2 to TRBJ1-1; tentatively, D is TRBD1 (6 bases). The V end lost 4 bases, the J end lost 1 base, and 13 bases lay between the germline ends. This CDR3 contains 15 residues. Germline values: CDR1 SGHTA, CDR2 FQGNSA. The CDR3 sequence: CASSSLTGSNTEAFF. The CDR3 DNA reads TGTGCCAGCAGCTCCTTGACAGGCTCGAACACTGAAGCTTTCTTT.

The chain carries TRBV18 and TRBJ1-5, with no clear D. CDR1 is KGHSH and CDR2 is LQKENI in the germline V gene. CDR3 length: 13 residues. Trimming took off 2 bases at V and 3 bases at J, with 5 bases between the two ends. CDR3 sequence (DNA): TGTGCCAGCTCACCAGCCTCCAATCAGCCCCAGCATTTT. This encodes CASSPASNQPQHF.

The V and J genes are TRBV9 and TRBJ2-1; 15 bases are shared with TRBD2. Germline V lookup: CDR1 SGDLS, CDR2 YYNGEE. J was trimmed by 8 bases and V by 3 bases; bases with no gene match: 6. This CDR3 region has 16 residues. The CDR3: CASSGTSGRGTDEQFF. DNA of the CDR3: TGTGCCAGCAGCGGGACTAGCGGGAGGGGTACGGATGAGCAGTTCTTC.

This chain connects TRBV19 to TRBJ2-7, with a weak D call TRBD2 (6 bases). Germline-derived CDR1 and CDR2 are LNHDA and SQIVND (reference sequence). V was shortened by 7 bases and J by 2 bases, with 18 bases between the two germline ends. The CDR3 spans 15 residues. The CDR3 protein is CASNTGEDGAYEQYF. The CDR3 nucleotides are TGTGCCAGTAACACTGGGGAGGACGGAGCCTACGAGCAGTACTTC. The full variable domain, in which reference TRBV19 and TRBJ2-7 provide the parts outside the CDR3, is DGGITQSPKYLFRKEGQNVTLSCEQNLNHDAMYWYRQDPGQGLRLIYYSQIVNDFQKGDIAEGYSVSREKKESFPLTVTSAQKNPTAFYLCASNTGEDGAYEQYFGPGTRLTVT.

This chain's CDR3 is CASSEDGGDWETQYF. CDR3 coding DNA: TGTGCCAGCAGTGAAGACGGAGGAGACTGGGAGACCCAGTACTTC. This sequence joins TRBV6-1 and TRBJ2-5; a possible D gene is TRBD2 (5 bases). CDR1 and CDR2 (germline): MNHNS, SASEGT. V was shortened by 1 base and J by 5 bases, with 14 bases between the two germline ends. The CDR3 spans 15 residues.